One T cell receptor (beta chain) is described in this entry. Its specificity is not known. V lost 5 bases and J lost 4; bases outside the gene matches: 2. Germline V gives CDR1 MNHEY, CDR2 SMNVEV (reference sequence). CDR3 length equals 14 residues. This sample was taken from a study of a mutant IDH1 vaccine in newly diagnosed glioma. Turning to the study itself: Vaccine administration was initiated 4-6 weeks following radiotherapy alone, or with temozolomide cycles.

Method: immunoSEQ multiplex PCR; TCRdb's copy keeps in-frame clones and lacks some. In the table there are around 130,000 clones, about 82% of which are singletons. Time point defined: week 11, during vaccination. One vaccine dose held 300 ug of mutant IDH1 20-mer peptide and came with topical imiquimod. The V call is TRBV27, the J call TRBJ2-4; TRBD2 matches 10 bases. The clonotype was recovered from a man in his forties with glioma. This material consisted of PBMCs, taken from a glioma patient whose treatment included an IDH1 peptide vaccine. The CDR3 loop reads CASSALAGKNIQYF. CDR3 in DNA: TGTGCCAGCAGTGCACTAGCGGGGAAAAACATTCAGTACTTC.